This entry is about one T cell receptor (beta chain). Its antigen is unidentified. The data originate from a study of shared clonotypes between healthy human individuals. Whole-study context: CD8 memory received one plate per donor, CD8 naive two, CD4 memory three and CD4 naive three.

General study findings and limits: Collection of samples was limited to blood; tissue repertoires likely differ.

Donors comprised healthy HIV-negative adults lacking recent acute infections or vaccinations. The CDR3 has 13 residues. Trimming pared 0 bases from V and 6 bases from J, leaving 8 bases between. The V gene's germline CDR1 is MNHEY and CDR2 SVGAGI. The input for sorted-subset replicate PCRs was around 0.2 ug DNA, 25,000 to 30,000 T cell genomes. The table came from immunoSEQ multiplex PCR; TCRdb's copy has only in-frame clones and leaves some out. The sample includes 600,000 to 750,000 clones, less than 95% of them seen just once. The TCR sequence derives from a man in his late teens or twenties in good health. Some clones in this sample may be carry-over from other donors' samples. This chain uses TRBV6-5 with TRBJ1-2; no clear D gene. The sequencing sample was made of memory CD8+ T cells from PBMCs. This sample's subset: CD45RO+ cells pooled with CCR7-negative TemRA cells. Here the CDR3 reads CASSYSGSNGYTF. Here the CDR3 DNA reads TGTGCCAGCAGTTACTCAGGAAGCAATGGCTACACCTTC.